Given below is one T cell receptor (beta chain) in context. Antigen: not known. Per the germline V gene, CDR1 is SGDLS and CDR2 is YYNGEE. This CDR3 has 13 residues. The V end was cut by 0 bases, the J end by 10 bases, with 8 bases between. The data originate from a study of blood T cells in healthy people across ages. Study-wide points: The fall in TCR beta diversity per million T cells was roughly linear with age. Researchers deemed the diversity estimates from one million T cells underestimates.

It was with a sample-barcoded 5' primer and a J-beta primer mix that a second PCR of roughly 7 to 12 cycles was run. TCRdb redid the calling of the 5' RACE reads with MiXCR, one entry per CDR3 protein. The sample carries about 640,000 distinct CDR3 sequences, around 54% recorded once. The receptor was derived from a man aged 55-75 years in good health. The chain joins TRBV9 to TRBJ1-6; D is unresolved. Sequencing was done on a sample of blood. The CDR3 nucleotides read TGTGCCAGCAGCGTAGGAGGCCAGTCACCCCTCCACTTT. Protein: CASSVGGQSPLHF.